This TCR beta chain was identified in a study of cytomegalovirus exposure and HLA in healthy donors. The overall study: Unique TCRs from HLA-typed donors, 70 million to 85 million of them, were held in an early data release.

Study-wide findings and caveats: Later analysis indicated greater clonal expansion among HLA-associated TCR beta chains than among equally common other chains.

Germline values: CDR1 SNHLY, CDR2 FYNNEI. Between the trimmed V and J ends, which lost 5 bases and 5 bases, there was a span of 19 bases. The CDR3 loop spans 17 amino acids. Use of 60 Vbeta and 13 Jbeta primers characterized the PCR. Measured with immunoSEQ multiplex PCR; TCRdb has only the in-frame clones, and not every one. Of about 220,000 clones in the sample, under 80% were seen once. Concerning this clone itself: The antigen remains undetermined.

Sequencing was performed on PBMCs. The clonotype was recovered from a woman under 40 in good health and CMV-seronegative. V usage is TRBV2 and J usage is TRBJ1-6; D is possibly TRBD1 (6 bases). The CDR3 nucleotides are TGTGCCAGCAGTTTAAGAGGGGTGGGACAAGATAATTCACCCCTCCACTTT. Translated: CASSLRGVGQDNSPLHF.